This is a list of T cell receptor beta chains from one sample in a study of shared clonotypes between healthy human individuals. The method was immunoSEQ multiplex PCR; TCRdb's version includes in-frame clones alone and lacks a portion of them. In the table there are some 2,000,000 clones, 85% to 95% of which are singletons. Sequenced: naive CD4+ T cells sorted from blood. The origin of the receptors is a man younger than 30 in good health. Both conserved end residues are part of each CDR3. Each record gives: D gene, V gene, J gene, CDR3 length, clone size, CDR3 protein, CDR3 DNA. A D gene is named only where the DNA matches it firmly. The size entry is marked missing in some rows and otherwise reads once, few, many or a size class.

d_call: TRBD2
v_call: TRBV30
j_call: TRBJ2-2
cdr3_length: 15
clone_size: .
cdr3_aa: CAWRPSGRYTGELFF
cdr3_nt: TGTGCCTGGAGACCTAGCGGGAGGTACACCGGGGAGCTGTTTTTT

d_call: TRBD2
v_call: TRBV28
j_call: TRBJ2-5
cdr3_length: 15
clone_size: .
cdr3_aa: CASSFRRGGGETQYF
cdr3_nt: TGTGCCAGCAGTTTTCGGCGGGGGGGAGGAGAGACCCAGTACTTC

d_call: .
v_call: TRBV2
j_call: TRBJ2-3
cdr3_length: 13
clone_size: .
cdr3_aa: CASSTKGPDTQYF
cdr3_nt: TGTGCCAGCAGCACCAAGGGTCCCGATACGCAGTATTTT

d_call: .
v_call: TRBV4-1
j_call: TRBJ1-5
cdr3_length: 16
clone_size: .
cdr3_aa: CASSQVIWGADQPQHF
cdr3_nt: TGCGCCAGCAGCCAAGTGATTTGGGGGGCGGACCAGCCCCAGCATTTT

d_call: TRBD1
v_call: TRBV4-2
j_call: TRBJ1-2
cdr3_length: 15
clone_size: .
cdr3_aa: CASSSPGQGISGYTF
cdr3_nt: TGTGCCAGCAGCTCTCCGGGACAGGGGATTAGTGGCTACACCTTC

d_call: TRBD2
v_call: TRBV27
j_call: TRBJ2-2
cdr3_length: 15
clone_size: .
cdr3_aa: CASSLFPGGRGNLFF
cdr3_nt: TGTGCCAGCAGTTTATTTCCGGGAGGGCGAGGTAACCTGTTTTTT

d_call: TRBD2
v_call: TRBV5-1
j_call: TRBJ2-1
cdr3_length: 19
clone_size: .
cdr3_aa: CASKAPRLAGPGGYNEQFF
cdr3_nt: TGCGCCAGCAAGGCCCCGCGACTAGCGGGCCCCGGTGGGTACAATGAGCAGTTCTTC

d_call: .
v_call: TRBV6-4
j_call: TRBJ2-5
cdr3_length: 16
clone_size: .
cdr3_aa: CASSANLPSPLETQYF
cdr3_nt: TGTGCCAGCAGTGCCAATTTGCCCTCACCACTCGAGACCCAGTACTTC

d_call: .
v_call: TRBV27
j_call: TRBJ1-5
cdr3_length: 15
clone_size: .
cdr3_aa: CASSPQGALNQPQHF
cdr3_nt: TGTGCCAGCAGTCCCCAGGGAGCCCTCAATCAGCCCCAGCATTTT

d_call: .
v_call: TRBV18
j_call: TRBJ1-1
cdr3_length: 13
clone_size: .
cdr3_aa: CASSPIGLTEAFF
cdr3_nt: TGTGCCAGCTCCCCTATAGGTCTCACTGAAGCTTTCTTT

d_call: .
v_call: TRBV12-5
j_call: TRBJ1-1
cdr3_length: 10
clone_size: .
cdr3_aa: CASGSNEAFF
cdr3_nt: TGTGCTAGTGGTTCAAATGAAGCTTTCTTT

d_call: TRBD2
v_call: TRBV7-6
j_call: TRBJ2-2
cdr3_length: 14
clone_size: .
cdr3_aa: CASSPSGGTGELFF
cdr3_nt: TGTGCCAGCAGCCCTAGCGGGGGCACCGGGGAGCTGTTTTTT

d_call: .
v_call: TRBV6-1
j_call: TRBJ1-6
cdr3_length: 15
clone_size: .
cdr3_aa: CATLGPGLDNSPLHF
cdr3_nt: TGTGCCACCCTTGGCCCGGGACTCGATAATTCACCCCTCCACTTT

d_call: .
v_call: TRBV27
j_call: TRBJ1-1
cdr3_length: 13
clone_size: .
cdr3_aa: CASSRAERTEAFF
cdr3_nt: TGTGCCAGCAGTCGAGCGGAGAGGACTGAAGCTTTCTTT

d_call: TRBD1
v_call: TRBV18
j_call: TRBJ1-2
cdr3_length: 16
clone_size: .
cdr3_aa: CASSPVVQGTSYGYTF
cdr3_nt: TGTGCCAGCTCACCAGTAGTACAGGGGACGAGCTATGGCTACACCTTC

d_call: .
v_call: TRBV9
j_call: TRBJ1-2
cdr3_length: 15
clone_size: .
cdr3_aa: CASSVGPLLDYGYTF
cdr3_nt: TGTGCCAGCAGCGTTGGCCCTCTCCTGGACTATGGCTACACCTTC

d_call: .
v_call: TRBV7-9
j_call: TRBJ2-5
cdr3_length: 14
clone_size: .
cdr3_aa: CASSSPLRPETQYF
cdr3_nt: TGTGCCAGCAGCTCCCCCTTACGCCCAGAGACCCAGTACTTC

d_call: TRBD1
v_call: TRBV5-1
j_call: TRBJ1-3
cdr3_length: 14
clone_size: once
cdr3_aa: CASSLGGGENTIYF
cdr3_nt: TGCGCCAGCAGCTTGGGAGGGGGCGAAAACACCATATATTTT

d_call: TRBD1
v_call: TRBV10-3
j_call: TRBJ1-5
cdr3_length: 15
clone_size: .
cdr3_aa: CAISERTGINQPQHF
cdr3_nt: TGTGCCATCAGTGAAAGGACAGGAATCAATCAGCCCCAGCATTTT

d_call: .
v_call: TRBV6-5
j_call: TRBJ2-5
cdr3_length: 15
clone_size: .
cdr3_aa: CASSYSRGAQETQYF
cdr3_nt: TGTGCCAGCAGTTACTCGAGGGGGGCTCAAGAGACCCAGTACTTC

d_call: .
v_call: TRBV30
j_call: TRBJ1-2
cdr3_length: 12
clone_size: .
cdr3_aa: CAWSVDSYGYTF
cdr3_nt: TGTGCCTGGAGTGTTGACAGCTATGGCTACACCTTC

d_call: TRBD1
v_call: TRBV5-8
j_call: TRBJ1-2
cdr3_length: 15
clone_size: .
cdr3_aa: CASSFTGTGLVGYTF
cdr3_nt: TGTGCCAGCAGCTTCACCGGGACAGGGTTGGTTGGCTACACCTTC

d_call: .
v_call: TRBV18
j_call: TRBJ1-1
cdr3_length: 15
clone_size: .
cdr3_aa: CASSPAFGGGTEAFF
cdr3_nt: TGTGCCAGCTCACCAGCTTTTGGGGGAGGCACTGAAGCTTTCTTT

d_call: .
v_call: TRBV5-4
j_call: TRBJ2-1
cdr3_length: 13
clone_size: .
cdr3_aa: CASSFTGDREQFF
cdr3_nt: TGTGCCAGCAGTTTTACAGGTGATAGGGAGCAGTTCTTC

d_call: .
v_call: TRBV5-6
j_call: TRBJ2-7
cdr3_length: 14
clone_size: .
cdr3_aa: CASNSQAGGYEQYF
cdr3_nt: TGTGCCAGCAATTCCCAGGCGGGTGGCTACGAGCAGTACTTC

d_call: .
v_call: TRBV2
j_call: TRBJ2-4
cdr3_length: 13
clone_size: .
cdr3_aa: CASSVLQKNIQYF
cdr3_nt: TGTGCCAGCAGTGTATTACAAAAAAACATTCAGTACTTC

d_call: TRBD1
v_call: TRBV5-1
j_call: TRBJ2-1
cdr3_length: 13
clone_size: .
cdr3_aa: CASRRTGGNEQFF
cdr3_nt: TGCGCCAGCAGGAGGACAGGGGGGAATGAGCAGTTCTTC

d_call: .
v_call: TRBV15
j_call: TRBJ2-3
cdr3_length: 14
clone_size: .
cdr3_aa: CATSRDIITDTQYF
cdr3_nt: TGTGCCACCAGCAGAGATATTATCACAGATACGCAGTATTTT

d_call: .
v_call: TRBV6-1
j_call: TRBJ2-7
cdr3_length: 11
clone_size: .
cdr3_aa: CASRRSYEQYF
cdr3_nt: TGTGCCAGCAGGCGTTCGTACGAGCAGTACTTC

d_call: TRBD2
v_call: TRBV5-1
j_call: TRBJ2-1
cdr3_length: 15
clone_size: once
cdr3_aa: CASSTGLAGWYEQFF
cdr3_nt: TGCGCCAGCAGCACCGGACTAGCGGGGTGGTATGAGCAGTTCTTC

d_call: TRBD2
v_call: TRBV7-2
j_call: TRBJ2-2
cdr3_length: 15
clone_size: .
cdr3_aa: CASRLAGGNTGELFF
cdr3_nt: TGTGCCAGCAGACTAGCGGGAGGGAACACCGGGGAGCTGTTTTTT

d_call: TRBD1
v_call: TRBV5-4
j_call: TRBJ2-7
cdr3_length: 16
clone_size: once
cdr3_aa: CASSSGGQAVSYEQYF
cdr3_nt: TGTGCCAGCAGCTCCGGCGGACAGGCTGTCTCCTACGAGCAGTACTTC

d_call: TRBD1
v_call: TRBV7-8
j_call: TRBJ2-7
cdr3_length: 14
clone_size: .
cdr3_aa: CASSLLGQGYEQYF
cdr3_nt: TGTGCCAGCAGCTTACTAGGACAGGGCTACGAGCAGTACTTC

d_call: .
v_call: TRBV5-4
j_call: TRBJ2-7
cdr3_length: 15
clone_size: .
cdr3_aa: CASSLEQRGRNEQYF
cdr3_nt: TGTGCCAGCAGCTTGGAGCAGAGGGGACGGAACGAGCAGTACTTC

d_call: TRBD2
v_call: TRBV13
j_call: TRBJ2-2
cdr3_length: 16
clone_size: .
cdr3_aa: CASSSGLAVFTGELFF
cdr3_nt: TGTGCCAGCAGCTCCGGACTAGCGGTCTTCACCGGGGAGCTGTTTTTT

d_call: .
v_call: TRBV25-1
j_call: TRBJ1-2
cdr3_length: 17
clone_size: .
cdr3_aa: CASSDPRNQGYGYGYTF
cdr3_nt: TGTGCCAGCAGTGACCCCCGGAATCAAGGGTACGGCTATGGCTACACCTTC

d_call: TRBD1
v_call: TRBV5-1
j_call: TRBJ2-7
cdr3_length: 15
clone_size: .
cdr3_aa: CASSSGTGLGYEQYF
cdr3_nt: TGCGCCAGCAGCTCGGGGACAGGATTAGGCTACGAGCAGTACTTC

d_call: .
v_call: TRBV10-3
j_call: TRBJ1-5
cdr3_length: 12
clone_size: .
cdr3_aa: CAISETGLAQHF
cdr3_nt: TGTGCCATCAGTGAGACAGGGTTGGCCCAGCATTTT

d_call: TRBD2
v_call: TRBV7-2
j_call: TRBJ2-1
cdr3_length: 18
clone_size: .
cdr3_aa: CASSPLGRETVPYNEQFF
cdr3_nt: TGTGCCAGCAGCCCGCTTGGGCGGGAGACGGTCCCCTACAATGAGCAGTTCTTC

d_call: TRBD1
v_call: TRBV7-9
j_call: TRBJ2-3
cdr3_length: 15
clone_size: .
cdr3_aa: CASSTPGQSTDTQYF
cdr3_nt: TGTGCCAGCAGCACTCCGGGACAGTCCACAGATACGCAGTATTTT

d_call: .
v_call: TRBV4-1
j_call: TRBJ2-1
cdr3_length: 15
clone_size: .
cdr3_aa: CASSQDRPTSNEQFF
cdr3_nt: TGCGCCAGCAGCCAAGATCGCCCCACTAGCAATGAGCAGTTCTTC

d_call: .
v_call: TRBV5-4
j_call: TRBJ2-1
cdr3_length: 14
clone_size: once
cdr3_aa: CASSLVGNYNEQFF
cdr3_nt: TGTGCCAGCAGCTTGGTAGGGAACTACAATGAGCAGTTCTTC

d_call: TRBD1
v_call: TRBV6-1
j_call: TRBJ2-1
cdr3_length: 15
clone_size: .
cdr3_aa: CASTGQVLYGNEQFF
cdr3_nt: TGTGCCAGCACTGGACAGGTCTTGTATGGCAATGAGCAGTTCTTC